Listed below are T cell receptor beta chains from one sample, sequenced in a study of naive and memory T cell subsets. Each CDR3 protein gets one entry after TCRdb re-called the UMI-ligation and nested PCR reads with MiXCR. The table has about 99,000 distinct CDR3 sequences, roughly 15% seen once. The sample was naive CD8+ T cells from blood. These receptors were collected from a human donor in good health. The CDR3 runs from the conserved cysteine through the conserved F or W. D genes are given only for firm matches. Not every row has a clone size; where given, it reads once, few, many or a size class.

clone size: many; V gene: TRBV7-7; D gene: NA; J gene: TRBJ1-1; CDR3 DNA: TGTGCCAGGCCTAATGCGGGGGGGTTTACTGAAGCTTTCTTT; CDR3 protein: CARPNAGGFTEAFF
clone size: few; V gene: TRBV18; D gene: NA; J gene: TRBJ1-1; CDR3 DNA: TGTGCCAGCTCACCATGGGCGGGCCAGAAGCCGAACACTGAAGCTTTCTTT; CDR3 protein: CASSPWAGQKPNTEAFF
clone size: NA; V gene: TRBV28; D gene: TRBD1; J gene: TRBJ1-5; CDR3 DNA: TGTGCCAGCAGCGAGACCCTGGACAGGGGTGGCAATCAGCCCCAGCATTTT; CDR3 protein: CASSETLDRGGNQPQHF
clone size: few; V gene: TRBV12-3/TRBV12-4; D gene: TRBD1; J gene: TRBJ1-2; CDR3 DNA: TGTGCCAGCAGTTCCCGACAGGGCCGGTACTATGGCTACACCTTC; CDR3 protein: CASSSRQGRYYGYTF
clone size: few; V gene: TRBV19; D gene: NA; J gene: TRBJ2-5; CDR3 DNA: TGTGCCAGTAGTAAACCAGGGGTCCTGGAGACCCAGTACTTC; CDR3 protein: CASSKPGVLETQYF
clone size: NA; V gene: TRBV9; D gene: TRBD2; J gene: TRBJ2-3; CDR3 DNA: TGTGCCAGCAGCGTCGGCGGGGGACTCACAGATACGCAGTATTTT; CDR3 protein: CASSVGGGLTDTQYF
clone size: few; V gene: TRBV10-3; D gene: TRBD1; J gene: TRBJ1-5; CDR3 DNA: TGTGCCATCAGTGAGCGAACAGGGGGCAGACAGCCCCAGCATTTT; CDR3 protein: CAISERTGGRQPQHF
clone size: NA; V gene: TRBV25-1; D gene: NA; J gene: TRBJ2-2; CDR3 DNA: TGTGCCAGCAGCGACATGGGTTCGTCTACCGGGGAGCTGTTTTTT; CDR3 protein: CASSDMGSSTGELFF
clone size: NA; V gene: TRBV7-9; D gene: NA; J gene: TRBJ2-1; CDR3 DNA: TGTGCCAGCAGTTACCTCGAACGTAACAATGAGCAGTTCTTC; CDR3 protein: CASSYLERNNEQFF
clone size: many; V gene: TRBV12-3/TRBV12-4; D gene: NA; J gene: TRBJ1-3; CDR3 DNA: TGTGCCAGCAGGACCACACCAATGCGTGAAAACACCATATATTTT; CDR3 protein: CASRTTPMRENTIYF
clone size: NA; V gene: TRBV7-6; D gene: NA; J gene: TRBJ1-6; CDR3 DNA: TGTGCCAGCAGTTCCGGCGGCGGGGTTTCACCCCTCCACTTT; CDR3 protein: CASSSGGGVSPLHF
clone size: NA; V gene: TRBV5-4; D gene: TRBD1; J gene: TRBJ2-7; CDR3 DNA: TGTGCCAGCAGCTCAAGGGACAGGGGAGCCTACGAGCAGTACTTC; CDR3 protein: CASSSRDRGAYEQYF
clone size: NA; V gene: TRBV7-9; D gene: TRBD2; J gene: TRBJ2-5; CDR3 DNA: TGTGCCAGCAGCTTATATCTAGCGGGAGGAGCAGAGACCCAGTACTTC; CDR3 protein: CASSLYLAGGAETQYF
clone size: many; V gene: TRBV27; D gene: TRBD1; J gene: TRBJ2-5; CDR3 DNA: TGTGCCAGCAGTCGGACAGGGGGTGAGACCCAGTACTTC; CDR3 protein: CASSRTGGETQYF
clone size: few; V gene: TRBV5-6; D gene: NA; J gene: TRBJ1-5; CDR3 DNA: TGTGCCAGCAGCTTATATGAGGAACCCGACAATCAGCCCCAGCATTTT; CDR3 protein: CASSLYEEPDNQPQHF
clone size: few; V gene: TRBV20-1; D gene: NA; J gene: TRBJ1-5; CDR3 DNA: TGCAGTGCTAGACAGGGCAATCAGCCCCAGCATTTT; CDR3 protein: CSARQGNQPQHF
clone size: few; V gene: TRBV28; D gene: NA; J gene: TRBJ2-6; CDR3 DNA: TGTGCCAGCAGCTCCCCGGAGGTGGGGATACATGGGGCCAACGTCCTGACTTTC; CDR3 protein: CASSSPEVGIHGANVLTF
clone size: once; V gene: TRBV4-1; D gene: NA; J gene: TRBJ2-3; CDR3 DNA: TGCGCCAGCAGCCAAATTCGGACGGAGAGCACAGATACGCAGTATTTT; CDR3 protein: CASSQIRTESTDTQYF
clone size: NA; V gene: TRBV10-3; D gene: NA; J gene: TRBJ1-3; CDR3 DNA: TGTGCCATCAGTGAGTCCGAGGGACCTGGAAACACCATATATTTT; CDR3 protein: CAISESEGPGNTIYF
clone size: few; V gene: TRBV5-4; D gene: NA; J gene: TRBJ1-5; CDR3 DNA: TGTGCCAGCAGCTTGGCGAATAGCAATCAGCCCCAGCATTTT; CDR3 protein: CASSLANSNQPQHF
clone size: NA; V gene: TRBV24-1; D gene: TRBD1; J gene: TRBJ2-2; CDR3 DNA: TGTGCCACAAAGACAGGGGGAAACACCGGGGAGCTGTTTTTT; CDR3 protein: CATKTGGNTGELFF
clone size: many; V gene: TRBV12-3/TRBV12-4; D gene: TRBD1; J gene: TRBJ2-2; CDR3 DNA: TGTGCCAGCAGACTCCGGGACAGGGCAACCGGGGAGCTGTTTTTT; CDR3 protein: CASRLRDRATGELFF
clone size: many; V gene: TRBV4-1; D gene: NA; J gene: TRBJ1-5; CDR3 DNA: TGCGCCAGCAGCCAAGTGGGCGGAAATCAGCCCCAGCATTTT; CDR3 protein: CASSQVGGNQPQHF
clone size: NA; V gene: TRBV2; D gene: NA; J gene: TRBJ1-2; CDR3 DNA: TGTGCCAGCAGTGAGACAGCAAGGGATGGCTACACCTTC; CDR3 protein: CASSETARDGYTF
clone size: NA; V gene: TRBV4-3; D gene: NA; J gene: TRBJ2-3; CDR3 DNA: TGCGCCAGCAGCCAAGGAGTGGGCCATACAGATACGCAGTATTTT; CDR3 protein: CASSQGVGHTDTQYF
clone size: NA; V gene: TRBV7-9; D gene: NA; J gene: TRBJ2-3; CDR3 DNA: TGTGCCAGCAGTGAGGCGGGGATGGGCACAGATACGCAGTATTTT; CDR3 protein: CASSEAGMGTDTQYF
clone size: NA; V gene: TRBV4-2; D gene: NA; J gene: TRBJ1-4; CDR3 DNA: TGTGCCAGCAGCCAAGAGCGCGTTGAGGGTAATGAAAAACTGTTTTTT; CDR3 protein: CASSQERVEGNEKLFF
clone size: few; V gene: TRBV29-1; D gene: NA; J gene: TRBJ2-1; CDR3 DNA: TGCAGCGCTGTTAGCGGCAATGAGCAGTTCTTC; CDR3 protein: CSAVSGNEQFF
clone size: many; V gene: TRBV6-1; D gene: TRBD2; J gene: TRBJ2-3; CDR3 DNA: TGTGCCAGCAGGGTTCTAGCGGGGGCTAGCACAGATACGCAGTATTTT; CDR3 protein: CASRVLAGASTDTQYF
clone size: few; V gene: TRBV12-3/TRBV12-4; D gene: NA; J gene: TRBJ2-3; CDR3 DNA: TGTGCCAGCAGTTTTCTCCCGGGCCGGCAGCTAAGGAGTACGCAGTATTTT; CDR3 protein: CASSFLPGRQLRSTQYF
clone size: NA; V gene: TRBV11-3; D gene: NA; J gene: TRBJ2-2; CDR3 DNA: TGTGCCAGCAGCTCCGAACCATCGAACACCGGGGAGCTGTTTTTT; CDR3 protein: CASSSEPSNTGELFF
clone size: NA; V gene: TRBV4-2; D gene: NA; J gene: TRBJ1-2; CDR3 DNA: TGTGCCAGCAGCCAAGATTTTGGGGGATACTATGGCTACACCTTC; CDR3 protein: CASSQDFGGYYGYTF
clone size: NA; V gene: TRBV7-9; D gene: NA; J gene: TRBJ2-2; CDR3 DNA: TGTGCCAGCAGCTTTTTTGGCGGATCGAACACCGGGGAGCTGTTTTTT; CDR3 protein: CASSFFGGSNTGELFF
clone size: NA; V gene: TRBV6-5; D gene: NA; J gene: TRBJ2-1; CDR3 DNA: TGTGCCAGCAGGCCGGTAAGGGGCGAGCAGTTCTTC; CDR3 protein: CASRPVRGEQFF
clone size: many; V gene: TRBV18; D gene: TRBD2; J gene: TRBJ2-7; CDR3 DNA: TGTGCCAGCTCACCTCCTGAGGGGACTAGCGGGACTTACGAGCAGTACTTC; CDR3 protein: CASSPPEGTSGTYEQYF
clone size: NA; V gene: TRBV7-8; D gene: NA; J gene: TRBJ1-5; CDR3 DNA: TGTGCCAGCAGCCGCCGGGAGTCCAATCAGCCCCAGCATTTT; CDR3 protein: CASSRRESNQPQHF
clone size: NA; V gene: TRBV29-1; D gene: NA; J gene: TRBJ1-5; CDR3 DNA: TGCAGCGTTTCCCGGGGGGTAAATCAGCCCCAGCATTTT; CDR3 protein: CSVSRGVNQPQHF
clone size: many; V gene: TRBV6-6; D gene: NA; J gene: TRBJ1-4; CDR3 DNA: TGTGCCAGCAGTCCCAGCGACGGTAATGAAAAACTGTTTTTT; CDR3 protein: CASSPSDGNEKLFF
clone size: NA; V gene: TRBV25-1; D gene: NA; J gene: TRBJ1-1; CDR3 DNA: TGTGCCACCCAGCCGGGGGAAGGGGAAGCTTTCTTT; CDR3 protein: CATQPGEGEAFF
clone size: NA; V gene: TRBV5-4; D gene: NA; J gene: TRBJ2-7; CDR3 DNA: TGTGCCAGCAGCTGGGAAATTGAGGGGTACGAGCAGTACTTC; CDR3 protein: CASSWEIEGYEQYF
clone size: many; V gene: TRBV20-1; D gene: NA; J gene: TRBJ1-6; CDR3 DNA: TGCAGTGCTAAGGGGTGGGGTTTGAGCTCCTATAATTCACCCCTCCACTTT; CDR3 protein: CSAKGWGLSSYNSPLHF
clone size: few; V gene: TRBV7-9; D gene: TRBD2; J gene: TRBJ2-3; CDR3 DNA: TGTGCCAGCAGCCCCCTCGGCGGGGGACCTTGGAGCACAGATACGCAGTATTTT; CDR3 protein: CASSPLGGGPWSTDTQYF
clone size: NA; V gene: TRBV10-3; D gene: NA; J gene: TRBJ1-6; CDR3 DNA: TGTGTCTTGTTCTCGGACAGCCTTGTTTCACCCCTCCACTTT; CDR3 protein: CVLFSDSLVSPLHF
clone size: NA; V gene: TRBV5-4; D gene: TRBD1; J gene: TRBJ1-1; CDR3 DNA: TGTGCCAGCAGCGTCGGGACAGCATACACTGAAGCTTTCTTT; CDR3 protein: CASSVGTAYTEAFF